This TCR beta chain stems from a study of OX40 agonist ivuxolimab in advanced cancers. Study outcomes and limitations: On average, a greater number of expanded clones characterised CD8+ T cells relative to CD4+.

This clone has only a few counts. Its antigen is not identified. Germline-derived CDR1 and CDR2 are SGHDT and YYEEEE. V dropped 7 bases and J dropped 4; count of bases not matched to a gene: 10. This CDR3 is 14 amino acids long. Clones were sequenced by immunoSEQ multiplex PCR, and TCRdb holds only the in-frame ones, with some missing. Of 20,000 to 25,000 clones listed, approximately 79% are singletons. The rearrangement links TRBV5-6 to TRBJ2-7; 8 bases agree with TRBD2. Sequenced material: CD4+ or CD8+ T cells sorted from blood, taken in a trial of the OX40 agonist ivuxolimab. This receptor was identified in an adult with an advanced solid tumor such as melanoma, head and neck, liver or kidney cancer. CDR3 amino acids: CASHPRGGSYEQYF. Written as DNA, the CDR3 is TGTGCCAGCCACCCTCGGGGGGGGTCTTACGAGCAGTACTTC.